The rows below give T cell receptor beta chains drawn from one sample of a study of beta chain features in type 1 diabetes. Here immunoSEQ multiplex PCR was the method, and the copy in TCRdb shows in-frame clones only, minus some. The table includes 900,000 or so clones, about 17% detected once. The sequencing input was naive CD4+ T cells from blood. These receptors were taken from a woman younger than 30 in good health. Each CDR3 is given with its conserved first and last residue. The D gene is left open where the match is weak. The listing skips clone size in some rows; elsewhere it reads once, few, many or a size class.

cdr3_aa | cdr3_nt | j_call | d_call | clone_size | v_call
CASSGDRGYGYTF | TGTGCCAGCAGTGGGGACCGAGGCTATGGCTACACCTTC | TRBJ1-2 | . | . | TRBV6-5
CASSPDRGRMYNEQFF | TGTGCCAGCAGCCCGGACAGGGGGCGAATGTACAATGAGCAGTTCTTC | TRBJ2-1 | TRBD1 | . | TRBV7-9
CAISGDPGLYTGELFF | TGTGCCATCAGTGGCGATCCGGGACTGTACACCGGGGAGCTGTTTTTT | TRBJ2-2 | . | . | TRBV10-3
CASSQALTSGWSGELFF | TGTGCCAGCAGCCAAGCCCTCACTAGCGGGTGGAGCGGGGAGCTGTTTTTT | TRBJ2-2 | TRBD2 | . | TRBV14
CASSLASGLAVSTDTQYF | TGTGCCAGCAGCTTAGCCTCTGGCTTAGCGGTTAGCACAGATACGCAGTATTTT | TRBJ2-3 | . | few | TRBV7-2
CASSPSTGDTEAFF | TGTGCCAGCTCACCATCGACAGGAGACACTGAAGCTTTCTTT | TRBJ1-1 | . | few | TRBV18
CASSQESWGANVLTF | TGTGCCAGCAGCCAAGAATCGTGGGGGGCCAACGTCCTGACTTTC | TRBJ2-6 | . | . | TRBV4-2
CASSLGGSSTEAFF | TGTGCCAGCAGCTTAGGTGGGTCGAGCACTGAAGCTTTCTTT | TRBJ1-1 | . | . | TRBV7-8
CASSLGSRTAF | TGTGCCAGCAGCCTCGGTTCCAGGACAGCGTTT | TRBJ1-1 | . | . | TRBV7-9
CASSQDLRAATQYF | TGCGCCAGCAGCCAAGATCTCCGGGCTGCTACGCAGTATTTT | TRBJ2-3 | . | few | TRBV4-1
CASSSDSPSTDTQYF | TGTGCCAGCAGCTCTGACAGTCCTAGCACAGATACGCAGTATTTT | TRBJ2-3 | . | few | TRBV5-4
CASSSPKYEQYF | TGTGCCAGCAGCTCTCCCAAGTACGAGCAGTACTTC | TRBJ2-7 | . | few | TRBV7-9
CASSSELGYTF | TGTGCCAGCAGTTCAGAGTTGGGCTACACCTTC | TRBJ1-2 | . | few | TRBV28
CASSRRTSGMQNEQFF | TGCGCCAGCAGCCGCAGGACTAGCGGGATGCAGAATGAGCAGTTCTTC | TRBJ2-1 | TRBD2 | . | TRBV5-1
CASSPRARNEVGNTIYF | TGTGCCAGCAGCCCCCGTGCGCGCAACGAAGTGGGAAACACCATATATTTT | TRBJ1-3 | . | . | TRBV7-6
CASQRTGPDEKLFF | TGTGCCAGCCAAAGGACAGGGCCGGATGAAAAACTGTTTTTT | TRBJ1-4 | TRBD1 | . | TRBV7-9
CASSRDAGTSGTSTDTQYF | TGCGCCAGCAGCAGAGACGCAGGGACTAGCGGGACTAGCACAGATACGCAGTATTTT | TRBJ2-3 | TRBD2 | few | TRBV5-1
CASSLGGGRSYEQYF | TGTGCCAGCAGCTTAGGGGGAGGGCGATCCTACGAGCAGTACTTC | TRBJ2-7 | TRBD2 | . | TRBV7-2
CAISVRTSGRGGYNEQFF | TGTGCCATCAGTGTTCGGACTAGCGGGAGGGGAGGCTACAATGAGCAGTTCTTC | TRBJ2-1 | TRBD2 | . | TRBV10-3
CASSSRDRAYEQYF | TGCGCCAGCAGCTCCCGGGACAGGGCCTACGAGCAGTACTTC | TRBJ2-7 | TRBD1 | . | TRBV5-1
CASSYRGGQREETQYF | TGTGCCAGCAGTTATCGCGGGGGTCAGAGGGAAGAGACCCAGTACTTC | TRBJ2-5 | TRBD2 | . | TRBV27
CASSYSTSGRLSEQYF | TGTGCCAGCAGTTACTCTACTAGCGGGAGGCTTAGCGAGCAGTACTTC | TRBJ2-7 | TRBD2 | few | TRBV6-5